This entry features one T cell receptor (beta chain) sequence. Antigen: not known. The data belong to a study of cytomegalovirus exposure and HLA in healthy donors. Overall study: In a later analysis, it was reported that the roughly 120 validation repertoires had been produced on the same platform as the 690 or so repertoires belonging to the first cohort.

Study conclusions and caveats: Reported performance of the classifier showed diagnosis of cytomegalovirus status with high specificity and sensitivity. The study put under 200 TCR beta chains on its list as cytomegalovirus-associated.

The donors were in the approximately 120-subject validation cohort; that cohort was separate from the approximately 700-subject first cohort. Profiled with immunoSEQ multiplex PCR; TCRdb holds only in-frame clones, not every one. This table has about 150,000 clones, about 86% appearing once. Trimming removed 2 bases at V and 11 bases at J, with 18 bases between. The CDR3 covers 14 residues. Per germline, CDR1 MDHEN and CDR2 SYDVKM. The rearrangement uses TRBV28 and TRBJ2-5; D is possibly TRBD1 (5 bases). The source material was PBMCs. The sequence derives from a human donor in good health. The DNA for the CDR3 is TGTGCCAGCAGTTTACAGGGTGGGCCACGAATTCAGTACTTC. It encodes CASSLQGGPRIQYF.